The TCR beta chain under discussion was sequenced for a study of cytomegalovirus exposure and HLA in healthy donors. Study-level points and caveats: TCR sequences were mostly rare, though some public TCRs occurred in many donors. More clonal expansion characterized HLA-associated TCR beta chains than equally common others in a later analysis.

The germline gives CDR1 SGHRS, CDR2 YFSETQ. This CDR3 is built from 14 residues. Trimming shortened V by 5 bases and J by 0 bases, and 12 bases separated the two germline ends. PCR used 60 Vbeta primers and 13 Jbeta primers. Clones were read by immunoSEQ multiplex PCR, and TCRdb kept only the in-frame ones, dropping some. This table holds about 160,000 clones, 60% to 85% found once. For this clone: What it recognizes is unknown.

The rearrangement joins TRBV5-1 to TRBJ2-7; D not certain. The sequence derives from a man aged 25 to 45 in good health and CMV-seropositive. The sequenced material came from PBMCs. The CDR3 spells CASRVQASSYEQYF. The CDR3 nucleotides read TGCGCCAGCAGGGTTCAGGCAAGCTCCTACGAGCAGTACTTC. The whole variable domain, remainder taken from reference TRBV5-1 and TRBJ2-7, is KAGVTQTPRYLIKTRGQQVTLSCSPISGHRSVSWYQQTPGQGLQFLFEYFSETQRNKGNFPGRFSGRQFSNSRSEMNVSTLELGDSALYLCASRVQASSYEQYFGPGTRLTVT.